The 27 T cell receptor beta chains below come from one sample, sequenced in a study of blood T cell repertoires in COVID-19. Sequenced by immunoSEQ multiplex PCR; TCRdb stores in-frame clones only, minus some. The table lists 38,000 or so clones, 70% to 90% of them singletons. Material for sequencing was peripheral blood. The receptors were gathered from a human donor in a cohort sampled during active or convalescent COVID-19. The donor label of this sample is uncertain.

The V call is TRBV7-6, the J call TRBJ1-5, with TRBD1 as a possible D gene (5 bases). CDR1 is SGHVS and CDR2 is FNYEAQ in the germline V gene. The CDR3 runs to 15 residues. The germline V and J ends were trimmed by 0 bases and 1 base, with 7 bases remaining between them. Written as DNA, the CDR3 is TGTGCCAGCAGCTTAGCAGCAGGGAGCAATCAGCCCCAGCATTTT. This sequence encodes CASSLAAGSNQPQHF.

The chain uses TRBV7-2 and TRBJ1-1, with TRBD1 identical over 7 bases. The J segment lost 2 bases and the V segment lost 1 base, leaving 1 base of the junction unmatched. This CDR3 contains 14 residues. Germline V gene data show CDR1 as SGHTA and CDR2 as FQGNSA. The CDR3 DNA reads TGTGCCAGCAGCTTAGGAGGGGGCAACACTGAAGCTTTCTTT. Translating it yields CASSLGGGNTEAFF.

The chain combines TRBV19 with TRBJ2-3; D is perhaps TRBD1 (5 bases). The V and J ends lost 6 bases and 2 bases respectively, with 12 bases between them. The CDR3 runs 14 residues. The germline gives CDR1 LNHDA, CDR2 SQIVND (reference sequence). The CDR3 DNA follows: TGTGCCAGTAGGCAGGGTTGGGACACAGATACGCAGTATTTT. Its protein product is CASRQGWDTDTQYF. Full variable domain (remainder filled in from reference TRBV19 and TRBJ2-3): DGGITQSPKYLFRKEGQNVTLSCEQNLNHDAMYWYRQDPGQGLRLIYYSQIVNDFQKGDIAEGYSVSREKKESFPLTVTSAQKNPTAFYLCASRQGWDTDTQYFGPGTRLTVL.

This chain uses TRBV24-1 with TRBJ2-1; 10 bases map to TRBD2. Trimming removed 6 bases from V and 6 bases from J; junction bases left unmatched: 7. The CDR3 sequence is 15 residues long. Per germline, CDR1 KGHDR and CDR2 SFDVKD. The CDR3 sequence is CATSRGSGRANEQFF. The CDR3 bases are TGTGCCACCAGTCGAGGAAGCGGGAGGGCCAATGAGCAGTTCTTC.

This sequence joins TRBV5-1 and TRBJ2-2; 7 positions match TRBD1. V was clipped by 5 bases and J by 3 bases; unmatched bases: 7. The germline gives CDR1 SGHRS, CDR2 YFSETQ. The CDR3 contains 15 residues. DNA of the CDR3: TGCGCCAGCAGTCGACAGGGAAAGGACACCGGGGAGCTGTTTTTT. As protein: CASSRQGKDTGELFF. Complete variable domain (other parts from reference TRBV5-1 and TRBJ2-2): KAGVTQTPRYLIKTRGQQVTLSCSPISGHRSVSWYQQTPGQGLQFLFEYFSETQRNKGNFPGRFSGRQFSNSRSEMNVSTLELGDSALYLCASSRQGKDTGELFFGEGSRLTVL.

The J gene is TRBJ1-2, the V gene TRBV6-5; TRBD1 agrees at 7 bases. Germline CDR1 and CDR2: MNHEY and SVGAGI. After removal of 2 bases from V and 4 bases from J, the junction contained 7 bases not matched to a gene. The length of the CDR3 is 15 residues. CDR3 nucleotides: TGTGCCAGCAGTTACGAGACAGGGCGTGGCTATGGCTACACCTTC. Residues: CASSYETGRGYGYTF.

V gene TRBV25-1 combines with J gene TRBJ2-5, with D possibly TRBD1 on 5 matching bases. CDR1 is MGHDK and CDR2 is SYGVNS in the germline V gene. This CDR3 spans 16 amino acids. Trimming cost V 2 bases and J 1 base, with 14 bases left between them. This chain's CDR3 is CASSEGKGTGQETQYF. CDR3 bases: TGTGCCAGCAGTGAAGGGAAGGGAACAGGCCAAGAGACCCAGTACTTC.

This clone was seen only a few times. The chain is built from TRBV30 and TRBJ1-4; D might be TRBD1 (6 bases). Trimming shortened V by 0 bases and J by 2 bases, and 10 bases separated the two germline ends. Germline V gene data show CDR1 as GTSNPN and CDR2 as SVGIG (reference sequence). The CDR3 loop spans 15 amino acids. Here the CDR3 DNA reads TGTGCCTGGAGTGTACAGAGGGGGACTAATGAAAAACTGTTTTTT. Protein: CAWSVQRGTNEKLFF. The full variable domain, its missing parts supplied by reference TRBV30 and TRBJ1-4, is SQTIHQWPATLVQPVGSPLSLECTVEGTSNPNLYWYRQAAGRGLQLLFYSVGIGQISSEVPQNLSASRPQDRQFILSSKKLLLSDSGFYLCAWSVQRGTNEKLFFGSGTQLSVL.

J is TRBJ2-7 and V is TRBV20-1; the D gene is possibly TRBD2 (5 bases). The CDR3 runs to 11 residues. Between the trimmed V and J ends, which lost 6 bases and 4 bases, there was a span of 10 bases. Germline V lookup: CDR1 DFQATT, CDR2 SNEGSKA (reference sequence). DNA of the CDR3: TGCAGTGCCCTCGGCGGGTACGAGCAGTACTTC. It is translated as CSALGGYEQYF.

The gene calls are TRBV5-1 and TRBJ2-1; D possibly corresponds to TRBD1 (6 bases). This CDR3 has 15 amino acids. V shed 3 bases and J shed 0 bases, with 10 bases lying between them. Germline assignment: CDR1 SGHRS and CDR2 YFSETQ. CDR3 residues: CASSYGQNSYNEQFF. DNA for the CDR3: TGCGCCAGCAGCTATGGACAGAACTCCTACAATGAGCAGTTCTTC.

The CDR3 nucleotides are TGTGCCAGCACCTCCACAGGGAAGGACGGCTACACCTTC. Translating gives CASTSTGKDGYTF. The J gene is TRBJ1-2, the V gene TRBV5-6, with D maybe TRBD1 (6 bases). The CDR3 totals 13 residues. V was pared by 6 bases and J by 8 bases, with 17 bases between. CDR1 and CDR2 (germline): SGHDT, YYEEEE.

V and J are TRBV24-1 and TRBJ1-2; no definite D call. This CDR3 spans 16 amino acids. V was clipped by 2 bases and J by 4 bases, with 16 bases between them. Germline V gene lookup returns CDR1 KGHDR and CDR2 SFDVKD. Written as DNA, the CDR3 is TGTGCCACCAGTGATTCGGGGAGGAGGGCTTCCTATGGCTACACCTTC. Translated, it gives CATSDSGRRASYGYTF.

This chain joins TRBV5-6 and TRBJ2-1; 13 bases are a match to TRBD2. V dropped 2 bases and J dropped 5; count of bases not matched to a gene: 4. The CDR3 extends over 16 amino acids. CDR1 and CDR2 from the germline V gene are SGHDT and YYEEEE. The CDR3 loop reads CASSFRTSGRNNEQFF. DNA of the CDR3: TGTGCCAGCAGCTTCCGGACTAGCGGGAGAAACAATGAGCAGTTCTTC. Filled out from reference TRBV5-6 and TRBJ2-1, the complete variable domain reads DAGVTQSPTHLIKTRGQQVTLRCSPKSGHDTVSWYQQALGQGPQFIFQYYEEEERQRGNFPDRFSGHQFPNYSSELNVNALLLGDSALYLCASSFRTSGRNNEQFFGPGTRLTVL.

CDR3 sequence: CSAYQGASAFF. The CDR3 DNA is TGCAGTGCTTACCAGGGGGCAAGTGCTTTCTTT. V is TRBV20-1 and J is TRBJ1-1; 8 nucleotides line up with TRBD1. Germline assignment: CDR1 DFQATT and CDR2 SNEGSKA (reference sequence). Trimming took 5 bases from V and 11 from J; bases not matched to a gene: 7. This CDR3 has 11 residues.

The chain is built from TRBV2 and TRBJ2-2, with D maybe TRBD2 (5 bases). The CDR3 has 15 residues. From germline, CDR1 is SNHLY and CDR2 FYNNEI. Trimming left V 9 bases short and J 5 bases short, with 19 bases between. The CDR3 here is CASSEGNLNTGELFF. The CDR3 DNA sequence: TGTGCCAGTTCCGAGGGAAACCTGAATACCGGGGAGCTGTTTTTT.

V is TRBV10-2 and J is TRBJ1-3; maybe TRBD1 (6 bases). V lost 3 bases and J lost 4, with 10 bases in between. Germline CDR1 reads WSHSY; CDR2 reads SAAADI. This CDR3 comprises 14 residues. CDR3 protein: CASSDPGVGNTIYF. DNA of the CDR3: TGCGCCAGCAGTGACCCAGGGGTAGGAAACACCATATATTTT.

This chain joins TRBV3-1 (or the pseudogene TRBV3-2) and TRBJ2-1, with 7 bases aligning to TRBD2. The CDR3 length is 13 residues. In germline, CDR1 is LGHDT, CDR2 YNNKEL (reference sequence). The J segment lost 15 bases and the V segment lost 1 base, leaving 9 bases of the junction unmatched. This chain's CDR3 is CASSQGGAGLWFF. In DNA, the CDR3 is TGTGCCAGCAGCCAAGGAGGGGCGGGACTATGGTTCTTC.

This sequence joins TRBV5-1 and TRBJ2-7, with 11 bases that match TRBD2. V lost 6 bases and J lost 3; bases outside the gene matches: 5. CDR1 and CDR2 (germline): SGHRS, YFSETQ. This CDR3 is built from 14 residues. The CDR3 loop is CASNSTSGVYEQYF. Written as DNA, the CDR3 is TGCGCCAGCAACTCGACTAGCGGGGTCTACGAGCAGTACTTC.

J is TRBJ1-2 and V is TRBV2, with 7 bases matching TRBD1. Germline V gives CDR1 SNHLY, CDR2 FYNNEI. J lost 3 bases, V lost 8 bases, and 6 bases had no gene match. The CDR3 sequence is 13 residues long. CDR3 bases: TGTGCCAGCTTTGACAGGGCCGACTATGGCTACACCTTC. Protein: CASFDRADYGYTF.

The rearrangement uses TRBV2 and TRBJ2-2; no clear D. Trimming cost V 0 bases and J 4 bases, with 6 bases left between them. Per the germline V gene, CDR1 is SNHLY and CDR2 is FYNNEI. This CDR3 is built from 14 residues. CDR3 amino acids: CASSEAAGTGELFF. The DNA for the CDR3 is TGTGCCAGCAGTGAAGCGGCTGGCACCGGGGAGCTGTTTTTT.

The chain links TRBV19 to TRBJ1-5; D is perhaps TRBD1 (6 bases). V lost 9 bases to trimming and J lost 0 bases, with 12 bases between them. CDR3 length: 14 residues. Per germline, CDR1 LNHDA and CDR2 SQIVND (reference sequence). The CDR3 nucleotides are TGTGCCAGCCGGACAGAATATAGCAATCAGCCCCAGCATTTT. Encoded protein: CASRTEYSNQPQHF.

The V call is TRBV15, the J call TRBJ2-1; 12 bases are a match to TRBD2. Germline lookup yields CDR1 LNHNV and CDR2 YYDKDF (reference sequence). The CDR3 loop spans 15 amino acids. V trimming: 2 bases; J trimming: 5 bases; junction bases outside the gene matches: 1. Here the CDR3 reads CATSRRTSGDNEQFF. The CDR3 DNA sequence: TGTGCCACCAGCAGACGGACTAGCGGGGACAATGAGCAGTTCTTC.

J is TRBJ1-5 and V is TRBV30; D gene ambiguous. Germline V gene data show CDR1 as GTSNPN and CDR2 as SVGIG (reference sequence). V lost 0 bases and J lost 0, with 6 bases in between. The CDR3 spans 14 residues. CDR3 nucleotides: TGTGCCTGGAGTGTACGCGGTAGCAATCAGCCCCAGCATTTT. It is translated as CAWSVRGSNQPQHF.

The rearrangement joins TRBV6-6 to TRBJ1-3; a weak D match, TRBD1 (5 bases). This CDR3 is built from 12 residues. From germline, CDR1 is MNHNY and CDR2 SVGAGI (reference sequence). CDR3 coding DNA: TGTGGGGGGGGAGGCTCTGGAAACACCATATATTTT. Translation: CGGGGSGNTIYF.

The V and J genes are TRBV6-2 or TRBV6-3 and TRBJ2-7; D not certain. This CDR3 is built from 17 residues. The germline gives CDR1 MNHEY, CDR2 SVGEGT. V was cut by 4 bases and J by 0 bases, with 19 bases left in between. The CDR3 DNA sequence: TGTGCCAGCAGTTCCATTATCGCAGGCTCCCTCTCCTACGAGCAGTACTTC. Protein: CASSSIIAGSLSYEQYF.

In nucleotides, the CDR3 is TGTGCCAGCAGCCAGTATGGGACAGGGGGTTCGCGAGAAAAACTGTTTTTT. As protein: CASSQYGTGGSREKLFF. The rearrangement uses TRBV3-1 (or the pseudogene TRBV3-2) and TRBJ1-4, with 11 nucleotides matching TRBD1. V lost 3 bases to trimming and J lost 8 bases; unmatched junction nucleotides: 11. CDR1 is LGHDT, CDR2 YNNKEL, per germline (reference sequence). The CDR3 loop spans 17 amino acids.

This chain uses TRBV2 with TRBJ2-3; 7 positions match TRBD2. This CDR3 comprises 14 residues. Trimming at V came to 9 bases and at J to 5 bases, leaving 11 bases not matched to a gene. Per the germline V gene, CDR1 is SNHLY and CDR2 is FYNNEI. This CDR3 reads CASLMGLAGDTQYF. The DNA of the CDR3 is TGTGCCAGTCTTATGGGCTTAGCGGGAGATACGCAGTATTTT.